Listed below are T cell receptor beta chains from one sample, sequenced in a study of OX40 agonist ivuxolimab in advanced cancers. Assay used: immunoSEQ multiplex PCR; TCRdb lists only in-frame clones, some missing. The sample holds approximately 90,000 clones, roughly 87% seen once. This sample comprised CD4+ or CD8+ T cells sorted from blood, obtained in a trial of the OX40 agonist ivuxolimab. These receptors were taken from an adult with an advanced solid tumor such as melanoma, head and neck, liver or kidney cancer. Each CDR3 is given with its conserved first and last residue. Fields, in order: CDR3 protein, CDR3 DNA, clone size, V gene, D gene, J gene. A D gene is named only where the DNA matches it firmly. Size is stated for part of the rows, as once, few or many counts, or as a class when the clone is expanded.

cdr3_aa: CASSHTSPPSYNEQFF
cdr3_nt: TGTGCCAGCAGCCACACTTCTCCCCCTTCCTACAATGAGCAGTTCTTC
clone_size: .
v_call: TRBV7-9
d_call: .
j_call: TRBJ2-1

cdr3_aa: CASSYDRQSGYTF
cdr3_nt: TGTGCCAGCAGTTACGACCGACAGAGTGGCTACACCTTC
clone_size: .
v_call: TRBV6-6
d_call: .
j_call: TRBJ1-2

cdr3_aa: CASSVGHNQPQHF
cdr3_nt: TGTGCCAGCAGCGTAGGACACAATCAGCCCCAGCATTTT
clone_size: few
v_call: TRBV9
d_call: .
j_call: TRBJ1-5

cdr3_aa: CASSLSGGRSKETQYF
cdr3_nt: TGTGCCAGCAGTTTAAGTGGCGGGAGGTCCAAAGAGACCCAGTACTTC
clone_size: .
v_call: TRBV28
d_call: TRBD2
j_call: TRBJ2-5

cdr3_aa: CASRSGQGLYNEQFF
cdr3_nt: TGTGCCAGCAGAAGTGGACAGGGCCTATACAATGAGCAGTTCTTC
clone_size: .
v_call: TRBV19
d_call: TRBD1
j_call: TRBJ2-1

cdr3_aa: CASTHVGTANTGELFF
cdr3_nt: TGTGCCAGTACCCACGTAGGGACAGCGAACACCGGGGAGCTGTTTTTT
clone_size: .
v_call: TRBV19
d_call: TRBD1
j_call: TRBJ2-2

cdr3_aa: CASSPPGSNTEAFF
cdr3_nt: TGTGCCAGCAGCCCCCCGGGATCGAACACTGAAGCTTTCTTT
clone_size: .
v_call: TRBV11-2
d_call: .
j_call: TRBJ1-1

cdr3_aa: CATSRDQREGSEQFF
cdr3_nt: TGTGCCACCAGCAGAGATCAGAGGGAAGGAAGTGAGCAGTTCTTC
clone_size: .
v_call: TRBV15
d_call: .
j_call: TRBJ2-1

cdr3_aa: CASSTTSGGYEQYF
cdr3_nt: TGTGCCAGCAGTACGACTAGCGGGGGCTACGAGCAGTACTTC
clone_size: .
v_call: TRBV2
d_call: TRBD2
j_call: TRBJ2-7

cdr3_aa: CASSYRPVSGNTIYF
cdr3_nt: TGTGCCAGCAGCTACCGGCCTGTCTCTGGAAACACCATATATTTT
clone_size: once
v_call: TRBV6-5
d_call: .
j_call: TRBJ1-3

cdr3_aa: CASSLVGRTGELFF
cdr3_nt: TGTGCCAGCAGCTTAGTAGGGCGGACCGGGGAGCTGTTTTTT
clone_size: .
v_call: TRBV7-2
d_call: .
j_call: TRBJ2-2

cdr3_aa: CASSVDLSEDTQYF
cdr3_nt: TGTGCCAGCAGCGTAGACTTATCAGAGGATACGCAGTATTTT
clone_size: .
v_call: TRBV9
d_call: .
j_call: TRBJ2-3

cdr3_aa: CASKILADTDTQYF
cdr3_nt: TGTGCCAGCAAAATTCTAGCGGACACAGATACGCAGTATTTT
clone_size: once
v_call: TRBV6-1
d_call: TRBD2
j_call: TRBJ2-3

cdr3_aa: CASSISGEQFF
cdr3_nt: TGTGCCAGTAGTATAAGCGGTGAGCAGTTCTTC
clone_size: .
v_call: TRBV19
d_call: .
j_call: TRBJ2-1

cdr3_aa: CASSPVVSSFNEQFF
cdr3_nt: TGTGCCAGCAGCCCCGTGGTGTCTAGTTTCAATGAGCAGTTCTTC
clone_size: .
v_call: TRBV11-1
d_call: .
j_call: TRBJ2-1